This is a list of T cell receptor beta chains from one sample in a study of CXCR3-negative and CXCR3-positive naive CD8 T cells. No DNA is given; TCRdb re-called the 5' RACE reads and lists each CDR3 protein once. The ten top clones account for roughly 20%, within a sample of approximately 20,000 distinct CDR3 sequences. Sample: memory CD8+ T cells from blood. The receptors were gathered from a human donor in good health. Some clones in this sample may be carry-over from other donors' samples. Both conserved end residues are part of each CDR3. Size values are once, few and many counts, or a class for expanded clones, and some rows have none.

CDR3 protein	clone size	V gene	J gene
CASSYSGQNYGYTF	.	TRBV7-8	TRBJ1-2
CASGDRVSYEQYF	.	TRBV28	TRBJ2-7
CASSLGNEQFF	.	TRBV28	TRBJ2-1
CASSPGQRDPSTDTQYF	.	TRBV4-2	TRBJ2-3
CASSWGHEQYF	.	TRBV28	TRBJ2-7
CASSTGATAGELFF	.	TRBV6-2/TRBV6-3	TRBJ2-2
CASSELQAVEQFF	.	TRBV9	TRBJ2-1
CASSQDPSGSVGEQFF	.	TRBV4-2	TRBJ2-1
CSVEVTRAVGETQYF	.	TRBV29-1	TRBJ2-5
CASSQDPAGGGETDTQYF	.	TRBV4-3	TRBJ2-3
CSGRQITEAFF	.	TRBV29-1	TRBJ1-1
CASSPNYQGGNYGYTF	.	TRBV4-2	TRBJ1-2
CASSFRGTQTGELFF	.	TRBV7-2	TRBJ2-2
CSASSGTSSYEQYF	.	TRBV20-1	TRBJ2-7
CASSYSQGIGELFF	.	TRBV6-6	TRBJ2-2
CSVEDRLSYEQYF	.	TRBV29-1	TRBJ2-7
CASSYSNVWRQSSGNTIYF	.	TRBV6-5	TRBJ1-3
CASRMGTEAFF	.	TRBV5-1	TRBJ1-1
CASSLESHTEAFF	.	TRBV7-9	TRBJ1-1
CASSVGGENTGELFF	medium-sized	TRBV11-3	TRBJ2-2
CASSSSGIPFNEQFF	.	TRBV4-3	TRBJ2-1
CASSFSRTSDYEQYF	.	TRBV7-9	TRBJ2-7
CASSPPGAGGTTDTQYF	.	TRBV28	TRBJ2-3
CASSQGWNTEAFF	.	TRBV4-3	TRBJ1-1
CASSQLAGAGRNTEAFF	.	TRBV3-1	TRBJ1-1
CSARDGGRTSTDTQYF	.	TRBV20-1	TRBJ2-3
CSVEDRDSGGSQETQYF	.	TRBV29-1	TRBJ2-5
CAPAVGPLGAQYF	.	TRBV28	TRBJ2-5
CASSLGLGAKNIQYF	.	TRBV11-1	TRBJ2-4
CATSDTPPDDEQFF	.	TRBV24-1	TRBJ2-1
CASSSLTGEGTDTQYF	.	TRBV13	TRBJ2-3